This T cell receptor beta chain was documented in a study of blood T cell repertoires in COVID-19. The length of the CDR3 is 15 residues. Germline loops: CDR1 SGHAT, CDR2 FQNNGV. The V gene lost 6 bases and the J gene lost 3 bases, with 18 bases spanning the gap. TCRdb's copy holds only in-frame clones and misses some; the assay was immunoSEQ multiplex PCR. The sample includes 200,000 to 300,000 clones, under 85% of them seen just once. The sequence was collected from a human donor in a cohort sampled during active COVID-19. The specimen sequenced was peripheral blood. The chain has TRBV11-2 and TRBJ2-7; TRBD2 is a possible D gene (7 bases). The CDR3 DNA sequence: TGTGCCAGCAGTCACCCGGGGGGCACTTTCTACGAGCAGTACTTC. This sequence encodes CASSHPGGTFYEQYF.